This paragraph reports one TCR beta chain. The data stem from a study of response to subunit inactivated influenza vaccine. TCRdb reprocessed the RT-PCR reads with MiXCR, giving one entry per CDR3 protein. The sample consists of about 570,000 distinct CDR3 sequences, roughly 12% of them appearing once. CDR3 length: 16 amino acids. V was pared by 3 bases and J by 2 bases, with 15 bases between. CDR1 and CDR2 (germline): LGHDT, YNNKEL (reference sequence). The data also belong to a second study, concerning T cells expressing NK-cell markers. In that study: Making the TCR beta cDNA relied on 5'RACE template switching with UMIs.

The sample consisted of PBMCs from blood, taken on the day of vaccination. The chain couples TRBV3-1 to TRBJ2-3; D not certain. This receptor was identified in a man aged 45-65 years who received an inactivated influenza vaccine. The CDR3 bases are TGTGCCAGCAGCCACCAAAGAACTGGATACACAGATACGCAGTATTTT. Protein product: CASSHQRTGYTDTQYF.